The 32 T cell receptor beta chains in this list originate from one sample, sequenced in a study of cytomegalovirus exposure and HLA in healthy donors. Primers included in the PCR were 60 Vbeta and 13 Jbeta primers. Repertoires were generated with immunoSEQ multiplex PCR, while TCRdb's copy carries only in-frame clones and drops some. Of about 120,000 clones listed, roughly three fifths were seen once; the top ten hold approximately 9.1%. Sequencing was done on a sample of PBMCs. The receptors come from a man aged 40-55 years in good health and CMV-seropositive.

V gene TRBV28 combines with J gene TRBJ2-1, with 10 bases matching TRBD2. CDR3 length: 12 residues. Germline CDR1 reads MDHEN; CDR2 reads SYDVKM. After removal of 5 bases from V and 13 bases from J, the junction contained 5 bases not matched to a gene. The CDR3 loop reads CASSTGLAQQFF. The CDR3 nucleotides read TGTGCCAGCAGTACGGGACTAGCGCAACAGTTCTTC.

V is TRBV6-5 and J is TRBJ2-7; perhaps TRBD2 as D (5 bases). Germline V CDR1 and CDR2: MNHEY, SVGAGI. V was clipped by 2 bases and J by 4 bases, with 15 bases between them. This CDR3 spans 15 amino acids. CDR3 DNA: TGTGCCAGCAGTTACCGCGAGGGTCTGGGGTACGAGCAGTACTTC. Its translation is CASSYREGLGYEQYF.

This clone has more than one count but fewer than ten. The chain has TRBV2 and TRBJ1-2; D perhaps matches TRBD1 (6 bases). Germline loops: CDR1 SNHLY, CDR2 FYNNEI. The CDR3 is 14 amino acids. V lost 6 bases to trimming and J lost 4 bases, with 15 bases between them. The CDR3 loop is CASSKGVTSYGYTF. CDR3 nucleotides: TGTGCCAGCAGCAAGGGGGTAACCAGCTATGGCTACACCTTC.

The chain employs TRBV7-9 and TRBJ2-1; D might be TRBD2 (6 bases). CDR1 is SEHNR, CDR2 FQNEAQ, per germline (reference sequence). The CDR3 loop spans 14 amino acids. V dropped 5 bases and J dropped 4 bases, with 12 bases sitting between them. CDR3 amino acids: CASSTGTVYNEQFF. The CDR3 DNA sequence: TGTGCCAGCAGCACCGGGACTGTTTACAATGAGCAGTTCTTC.

This clone has just a few counts. The CDR3 DNA reads as TGTGCCAGTACCCACAGGGGTAGGGGCAATCAGCCCCAGCATTTT. As protein: CASTHRGRGNQPQHF. The rearrangement links TRBV19 to TRBJ1-5, with 7 bases identical to TRBD1. V shed 7 bases and J 2 bases; nucleotides not matched to a gene: 8. The CDR3 spans 15 residues. CDR1 is LNHDA, CDR2 SQIVND, per germline (reference sequence).

The rearrangement links TRBV4-1 to TRBJ2-7; TRBD1 is a possible D gene (6 bases). Germline V lookup: CDR1 MGHRA, CDR2 YSYEKL. The CDR3 extends over 15 amino acids. The V end lost 0 bases, the J end lost 3 bases, and 12 bases lay between the germline ends. CDR3 bases: TGCGCCAGCAGCCAAGATACGGCAGGGGACTACGAGCAGTACTTC. As protein: CASSQDTAGDYEQYF.

The chain carries TRBV2 and TRBJ1-2; 10 nucleotides align to TRBD1. CDR1 and CDR2 (germline): SNHLY, FYNNEI. V lost 6 bases to trimming and J lost 4 bases; unmatched junction nucleotides: 8. The CDR3 loop spans 15 amino acids. CDR3 in DNA: TGTGCCAGCAGCGACAGGGGGCGCGGGAGCTATGGCTACACCTTC. Protein sequence: CASSDRGRGSYGYTF.

The CDR3 region has the DNA TGTGCCAGCAGTAAACTAGCGACCGGCTCCTACGAGCAGTACTTC. This gives the protein CASSKLATGSYEQYF. The rearrangement joins TRBV6-5 to TRBJ2-7, with 7 bases lining up with TRBD2. The CDR3 loop spans 15 amino acids. With 5 bases clipped from V and 0 bases from J, the junction kept 7 bases outside the gene matches. Looked up from germline, CDR1 is MNHEY and CDR2 is SVGAGI.

The chain uses TRBV27 and TRBJ2-7, with 12 positions matching TRBD2. Germline V gene sequence: CDR1 MNHEY, CDR2 SMNVEV (reference sequence). There are 16 residues in the CDR3. V lost 4 bases, J lost 1 base, and 5 bases stayed unmatched. The CDR3 sequence: CASSSAGTSGSYEQYF. The CDR3 nucleotides are TGTGCCAGCAGTTCAGCCGGGACTAGCGGGTCCTACGAGCAGTACTTC.

The chain uses TRBV7-9 and TRBJ1-2; D is undetermined. CDR1 is SEHNR, CDR2 FQNEAQ, per germline (reference sequence). V shed 5 bases and J shed 5 bases, with 21 bases lying between them. The CDR3 is 16 amino acids. Here the CDR3 reads CASSPSATTGLYGYTF. The CDR3 region has the DNA TGTGCCAGCAGCCCTTCCGCCACTACTGGGTTATATGGCTACACCTTC.

J is TRBJ1-4 and V is TRBV9, with TRBD1 matching over 7 bases. The CDR3 extends over 15 amino acids. The germline V gene encodes CDR1 SGDLS and CDR2 YYNGEE. V lost 3 bases to trimming and J lost 8 bases; unmatched junction nucleotides: 10. CDR3 in DNA: TGTGCCAGCAGCGCTACAGGGGATGTATGGGAAAAACTGTTTTTT. Translating it yields CASSATGDVWEKLFF.

J is TRBJ2-5 and V is TRBV5-4; 12 nucleotides align to TRBD2. Germline values: CDR1 SGHNT, CDR2 YYREEE (reference sequence). The V and J ends lost 4 bases and 3 bases, in that order; junction bases with no gene match: 10. This CDR3 contains 17 residues. The CDR3 nucleotides are TGTGCCAGCAGCCCAGAGACTAGCGGGGGAACCAAAGAGACCCAGTACTTC. Its protein product is CASSPETSGGTKETQYF. Using reference TRBV5-4 and TRBJ2-5 for the parts outside the CDR3, the full variable domain is ETGVTQSPTHLIKTRGQQVTLRCSSQSGHNTVSWYQQALGQGPQFIFQYYREEENGRGNFPPRFSGLQFPNYSSELNVNALELDDSALYLCASSPETSGGTKETQYFGPGTRLLVL.

This clone turned up a few times. This chain joins TRBV1 and TRBJ1-4; the table names TRBD1, a call not compared with the DNA. TRBV1 is designated a pseudogene. The CDR3 is made up of 19 amino acids. CDR3 in amino acids: CTSSHDPPRTGTSDEKLFF. The CDR3 bases are TGCACCAGCAGCCACGATCCGCCCAGGACAGGCACCTCCGATGAAAAACTGTTTTTT.

There are a few counts of this clone. The gene calls are TRBV4-2 and TRBJ2-1, with 9 positions matching TRBD2. The CDR3 totals 15 residues. V was pared by 5 bases and J by 0 bases, with 2 bases of the junction left unmatched. Germline CDR1 LGHNA, CDR2 YNFKEQ. The CDR3 spells CASSRRGGSYNEQFF. The CDR3 DNA reads TGTGCCAGCAGCAGGCGGGGGGGCTCCTACAATGAGCAGTTCTTC.

The chain has TRBV11-1 and TRBJ1-2; D not resolved. The CDR3 runs 13 residues. CDR1 is SGHAT and CDR2 is FQDESV in the germline V gene (reference sequence). Trimming shortened V by 5 bases and J by 4 bases, and 11 bases separated the two germline ends. For the CDR3, the DNA is TGTGCCAGCAGCACAAGTCTTGGCTATGGCTACACCTTC. It translates to CASSTSLGYGYTF.

The V gene is TRBV2, the J gene TRBJ2-5; TRBD1 is a possible D gene (6 bases). Trimming pared 6 bases from V and 2 bases from J, leaving 10 bases between. The CDR3 is 13 amino acids. Germline loops: CDR1 SNHLY, CDR2 FYNNEI. Here the CDR3 DNA reads TGTGCCAGCAGCCTCGGACAGCAAGAGACCCAGTACTTC. This translates into CASSLGQQETQYF.

The gene calls are TRBV7-3 and TRBJ2-1; perhaps TRBD2 as D (6 bases). V lost 4 bases and J lost 1, with 11 bases in between. This CDR3 contains 15 residues. Germline-derived CDR1 and CDR2 are SGHTA and FQGTGA. The CDR3 reads CASSSLGGSYNEQFF. The CDR3 DNA reads as TGTGCCAGCAGCTCCCTCGGGGGTTCCTACAATGAGCAGTTCTTC.

This clone was counted a few times. The chain has TRBV5-6 and TRBJ1-2, with TRBD1 identical over 9 bases. The CDR3 runs 15 residues. The trim removed 6 bases at V and 4 bases at J, leaving 10 bases unmatched. CDR1 SGHDT and CDR2 YYEEEE come from the germline V gene. The DNA for the CDR3 is TGTGCCAGCAAAATTGCAGGGACAGGGACCTATGGCTACACCTTC. Translating it yields CASKIAGTGTYGYTF. The whole variable domain, filled in from reference TRBV5-6 and TRBJ1-2, reads DAGVTQSPTHLIKTRGQQVTLRCSPKSGHDTVSWYQQALGQGPQFIFQYYEEEERQRGNFPDRFSGHQFPNYSSELNVNALLLGDSALYLCASKIAGTGTYGYTFGSGTRLTVV.

V usage is TRBV10-3 and J usage is TRBJ2-3; 9 nucleotides agree with TRBD2. The V and J ends lost 0 bases and 0 bases, in that order; junction bases with no gene match: 4. This CDR3 comprises 17 residues. CDR1 is ENHRY, CDR2 SYGVKD, per germline. The CDR3 spells CAISESLTSGSTDTQYF. The CDR3, as DNA: TGTGCCATCAGTGAGTCTTTGACTAGCGGCAGCACAGATACGCAGTATTTT.

V usage is TRBV7-2 and J usage is TRBJ1-4; 7 bases line up with TRBD1. The CDR3 runs to 15 residues. Looked up from germline, CDR1 is SGHTA and CDR2 is FQGNSA. V dropped 0 bases and J dropped 2; count of bases not matched to a gene: 0. The CDR3 is CASSLAGQTNEKLFF. CDR3 DNA: TGTGCCAGCAGCTTAGCGGGACAGACTAATGAAAAACTGTTTTTT.

The rearrangement joins TRBV7-2 to TRBJ2-7; 9 bases align to TRBD2. The CDR3 covers 14 residues. V lost 4 bases, J lost 6 bases, and 7 bases stayed unmatched. Germline V gene data show CDR1 as SGHTA and CDR2 as FQGNSA. The CDR3 bases are TGTGCCAGCAGCTGGCGGGAGGGCCTGAGCGAGCAGTACTTC. Its translation is CASSWREGLSEQYF.

V gene TRBV6-6 combines with J gene TRBJ2-5; TRBD1 matches at 9 bases. Germline CDR1 MNHNY, CDR2 SVGAGI (reference sequence). The junction had 13 bases not matched to a gene; V was cut back by 6 bases and J by 5 bases. This CDR3 comprises 16 residues. CDR3 in DNA: TGTGCCAGCAGCCTGAGGGACAGGGTGTCCGGCGAGACCCAGTACTTC. It translates to CASSLRDRVSGETQYF.

The chain is built from TRBV6-6 and TRBJ1-5, with D uncertain. Germline assignment: CDR1 MNHNY and CDR2 SVGAGI (reference sequence). The length of the CDR3 is 15 residues. V gave up 0 bases and J gave up 6 bases, with 12 bases separating them. CDR3 DNA: TGTGCCAGCAGTTACTCGTCCGGGTTGGGTCAGCCCCAGCATTTT. Protein: CASSYSSGLGQPQHF.

The table lists this clone with a few counts. This CDR3 is also generated by other DNA sequences in the sample. The chain links TRBV7-2 to TRBJ1-5; D not resolved. V shed 5 bases and J shed 6 bases, with 17 bases lying between them. The germline V gene has CDR1 SGHTA and CDR2 FQGNSA. The CDR3 covers 15 residues. This chain's CDR3 is CASSPWTGGIQPQHF. In DNA, the CDR3 is TGTGCCAGCAGCCCCTGGACGGGAGGAATTCAGCCCCAGCATTTT.

V and J are TRBV11-2 and TRBJ1-2, with 7 bases aligning to TRBD1. Germline V lookup: CDR1 SGHAT, CDR2 FQNNGV. V lost 2 bases and J lost 6; bases outside the gene matches: 12. This CDR3 has 16 residues. CDR3 sequence: CASSLFAGTASDGYTF. CDR3 nucleotides: TGTGCCAGCAGCTTATTTGCCGGGACAGCTTCGGATGGCTACACCTTC.

V is TRBV9 and J is TRBJ1-1, with D possibly matching TRBD1 (6 bases). The V gene's germline CDR1 is SGDLS and CDR2 YYNGEE. The CDR3 contains 15 residues. V dropped 4 bases and J dropped 0 bases, with 13 bases sitting between them. This CDR3 reads CASSRGGDMNTEAFF. The CDR3 DNA reads as TGTGCCAGCAGCCGGGGGGGGGACATGAACACTGAAGCTTTCTTT.

The sample holds one count of this clone. The CDR3 nucleotides read TGTGCCAGAAGCTTGGGGGGCCACGGCGCTGAAGCTTTCTTT. This translates into CARSLGGHGAEAFF. V gene TRBV5-3 combines with J gene TRBJ1-1, with D perhaps matching TRBD1 (5 bases). TRBV5-3 is known as an ORF, though its function is uncertain. Trimming removed 0 bases at V and 6 bases at J, with 12 bases between. This CDR3 has 14 residues.

The V and J genes are TRBV11-3 and TRBJ1-1; D not resolved. The CDR3 covers 13 residues. The V gene's germline CDR1 is SGHNT and CDR2 YENEEA. V was cut by 5 bases and J by 3 bases, with 10 bases left in between. This CDR3 reads CASSPGGDTEAFF. In DNA, the CDR3 is TGTGCCAGCAGCCCCGGAGGAGACACTGAAGCTTTCTTT.

This clone was recorded a few times. The V gene is TRBV30, the J gene TRBJ1-2; D ambiguous. Germline assignment: CDR1 GTSNPN and CDR2 SVGIG (reference sequence). CDR3 size: 13 residues. Trimming left V 4 bases short and J 4 bases short, with 13 bases between. This chain's CDR3 is CAWNRRDFYGYTF. The CDR3 nucleotides read TGTGCCTGGAACCGACGGGATTTCTATGGCTACACCTTC.

This clone was counted a few times. J is TRBJ1-5 and V is TRBV19, with D possibly being TRBD1 (6 bases). This CDR3 contains 14 residues. With 1 base removed from V and 9 bases from J, the gap between germline ends came to 13 bases. The germline V gene has CDR1 LNHDA and CDR2 SQIVND (reference sequence). This CDR3 reads CASSIVGAELPQHF. The CDR3 nucleotides are TGTGCCAGTAGTATAGTGGGGGCCGAGTTGCCCCAGCATTTT.

The rearrangement links TRBV6-5 to TRBJ1-2, with D possibly TRBD1 on 6 matching bases. There are 14 residues in the CDR3. Trimming removed 6 bases at V and 4 bases at J, with 15 bases between. Germline V gives CDR1 MNHEY, CDR2 SVGAGI. The CDR3 region is CASSQRDTFYGYTF. The DNA for the CDR3 is TGTGCCAGCAGCCAACGGGACACCTTCTATGGCTACACCTTC.

The chain recombines TRBV28 with TRBJ1-5; TRBD1 matches at 8 bases. The CDR3 is 15 residues long. Per germline, CDR1 MDHEN and CDR2 SYDVKM. The ends lost 5 bases at V and 3 bases at J; junction bases unmatched: 6. In nucleotides, the CDR3 is TGTGCCAGCAGTCCTCCGGACAGGGTCAATCAGCCCCAGCATTTT. Translated: CASSPPDRVNQPQHF.